This T cell receptor (beta chain) was found in a study of response to subunit inactivated influenza vaccine. Study findings and constraints: There was a suggestion from the authors that each seasonal influenza vaccination recruits few new T cells.

The germline V and J ends were trimmed by 0 bases and 1 base, with 6 bases remaining between them. The CDR3 contains 14 residues. Per the germline V gene, CDR1 is MNHEY and CDR2 is SVGEGT. As concerns this clonotype: Antigen unknown.

One entry per CDR3 protein, called by TCRdb with MiXCR from the RT-PCR reads. The sample yields fewer than 700,000 distinct CDR3 sequences, 10% to 15% seen once. The receptor was isolated from a man aged 45 to 65 who received an inactivated influenza vaccine. The chain has TRBV6-2 or TRBV6-3 and TRBJ1-1; D gene ambiguous. Sequenced material: PBMCs from blood, taken more than 35 days after vaccination. This CDR3 reads CASSYSVPNTEAFF. Written as DNA, the CDR3 is TGTGCCAGCAGTTACTCAGTCCCGAACACTGAAGCTTTCTTT.